The clone carrying this TCR beta chain came up a few times. This entry belongs to a study of regulatory T cells in long-lasting Graves disease. CDR1 and CDR2 from the germline V gene are MGHDK and SYGVNS. This CDR3 contains 11 residues. V was clipped by 9 bases and J by 6 bases, with 11 bases between them. Libraries of TCR beta came from iRepertoire HTBI primers plus Arm-PCR of CDR3 regions. TCRdb ran MiXCR on the multiplex PCR reads and lists one entry per CDR3 protein. The sample includes a few hundred thousand distinct CDR3 sequences, about an eighth of them seen just once. Described time point: newly diagnosed GD, antithyroid drugs for less than 3 months. PBMCs were the source of the RNA used for TCR sequencing. In addition, the sample was reused for a study of T cells in Graves' hyperthyroidism and ophthalmopathy. From that second work: Primed by the HTBI set, a first-round RT-PCR was run on the TCR CDR3.

The material sequenced was peripheral blood mononuclear cells (PBMCs), taken at new diagnosis, from a patient treated with antithyroid drugs. The chain has TRBV25-1 and TRBJ1-1, with D uncertain. This TCR derives from a woman younger than 35 with Graves disease. The CDR3 bases are TGTGCCAGTGGGTCAACGCCTGAAGCTTTCTTT. This encodes CASGSTPEAFF.